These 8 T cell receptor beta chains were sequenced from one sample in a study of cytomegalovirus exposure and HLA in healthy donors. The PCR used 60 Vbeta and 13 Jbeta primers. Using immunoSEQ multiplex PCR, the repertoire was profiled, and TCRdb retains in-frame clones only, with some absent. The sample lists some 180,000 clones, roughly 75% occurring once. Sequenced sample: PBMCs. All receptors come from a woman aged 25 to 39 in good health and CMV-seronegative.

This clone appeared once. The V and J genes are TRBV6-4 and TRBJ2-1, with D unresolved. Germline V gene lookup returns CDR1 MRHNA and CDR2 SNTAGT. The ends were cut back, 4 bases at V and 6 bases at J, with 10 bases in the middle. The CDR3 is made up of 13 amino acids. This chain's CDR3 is CASSVFTGNEQFF. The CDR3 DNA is TGTGCCAGCAGTGTTTTTACGGGCAATGAGCAGTTCTTC.

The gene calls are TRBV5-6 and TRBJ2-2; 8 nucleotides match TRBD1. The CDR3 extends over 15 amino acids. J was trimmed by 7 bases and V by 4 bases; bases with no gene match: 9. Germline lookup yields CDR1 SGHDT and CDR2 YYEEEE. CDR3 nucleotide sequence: TGTGCCAGCAGCCTTGGCAGGGGGCGGAACGGGGAGCTGTTTTTT. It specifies CASSLGRGRNGELFF.

CDR3 sequence reads: CASSWGQGQTEAFF. The CDR3 coding sequence is TGTGCCAGCAGCTGGGGACAGGGGCAGACTGAAGCTTTCTTT. The chain joins TRBV11-2 to TRBJ1-1, with 10 bases lining up with TRBD1. Trimming removed 4 bases from V and 5 bases from J; junction bases left unmatched: 4. Looked up from germline, CDR1 is SGHAT and CDR2 is FQNNGV. The CDR3 length is 14 residues.

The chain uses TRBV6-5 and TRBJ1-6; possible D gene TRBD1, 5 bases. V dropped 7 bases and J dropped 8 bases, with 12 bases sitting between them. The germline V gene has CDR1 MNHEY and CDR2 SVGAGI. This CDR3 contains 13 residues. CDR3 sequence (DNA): TGTGCCAGCAAGCCAGGGCAACATTCACCCCTCCACTTT. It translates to CASKPGQHSPLHF.

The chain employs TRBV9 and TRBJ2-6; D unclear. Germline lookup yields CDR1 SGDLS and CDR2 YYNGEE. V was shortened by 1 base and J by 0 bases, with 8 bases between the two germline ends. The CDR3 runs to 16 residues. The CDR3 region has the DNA TGTGCCAGCAGCGTAAACAGAATCTCTGGGGCCAACGTCCTGACTTTC. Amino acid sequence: CASSVNRISGANVLTF.

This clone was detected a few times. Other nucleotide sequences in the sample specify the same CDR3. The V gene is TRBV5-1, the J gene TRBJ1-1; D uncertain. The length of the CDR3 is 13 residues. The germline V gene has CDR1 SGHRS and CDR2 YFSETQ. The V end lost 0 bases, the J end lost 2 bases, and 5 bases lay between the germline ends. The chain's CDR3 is CASSLGGNTEAFF. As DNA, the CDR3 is TGCGCCAGCAGCTTGGGAGGTAACACTGAAGCTTTCTTT.

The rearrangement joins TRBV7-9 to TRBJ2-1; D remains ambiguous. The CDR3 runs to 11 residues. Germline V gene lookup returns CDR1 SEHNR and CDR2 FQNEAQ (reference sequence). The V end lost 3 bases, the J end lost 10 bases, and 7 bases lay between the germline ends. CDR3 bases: TGTGCCAGCAGCTTTCAGTGGGAGCAGTTCTTC. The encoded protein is CASSFQWEQFF.

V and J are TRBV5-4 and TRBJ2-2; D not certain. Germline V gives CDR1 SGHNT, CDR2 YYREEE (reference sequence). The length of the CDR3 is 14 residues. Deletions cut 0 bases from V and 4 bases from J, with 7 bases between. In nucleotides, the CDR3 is TGTGCCAGCAGCTTGGACCAGTTCACCGGGGAGCTGTTTTTT. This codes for CASSLDQFTGELFF.